Listed here is a single T cell receptor (beta chain). The antigen is not known. The same CDR3 can be traced to other DNA sequences in this sample. The sample comes from a study of PD-1 blockade in classical Hodgkin lymphoma. Findings of the study overall: At baseline, newly diagnosed patients reportedly showed less TCR diversity than healthy donors.

Each patient's relapse followed autologous stem cell transplantation, and brentuximab vedotin exposure varied. The germline gives CDR1 MGHRA, CDR2 YSYEKL. The CDR3 has 14 amino acids. The J segment lost 7 bases and the V segment lost 0 bases, leaving 2 bases of the junction unmatched. Produced via immunoSEQ multiplex PCR; TCRdb's table is partial and in-frame only. The sample yields 31,000 or so clones, about 70% seen once. The specimen was peripheral blood mononuclear cells (PBMCs), collected before the second cycle of nivolumab. The chain links TRBV4-1 to TRBJ2-1, with 8 bases matching TRBD2. This sequence was found in a human donor with classical Hodgkin lymphoma. The CDR3 bases are TGCGCCAGCAGCCAAGAAGGGACTAGAAATGAGCAGTTCTTC. Translation: CASSQEGTRNEQFF.